These 32 T cell receptor beta chains originate from one sample sequenced in a study of T cell responses to AZD1222 COVID-19 vaccine. Here immunoSEQ multiplex PCR was the method, and the copy in TCRdb shows in-frame clones only, minus some. The sample consists of about 190,000 clones, around 87% of them appearing once. Sequenced here: peripheral blood, sampled on day 0 of MenACWY control vaccination. The receptors here all came from an adult in good health.

V and J are TRBV6-5 and TRBJ2-5; 7 bases are shared with TRBD2. The CDR3 extends over 15 amino acids. V gave up 6 bases and J gave up 5 bases; unmatched junction bases: 12. Germline V gene sequence: CDR1 MNHEY, CDR2 SVGAGI. The CDR3 nucleotides are TGTGCCAGCAGGAGAACCGAAGGGGAGGGGGAGACCCAGTACTTC. It yields the protein CASRRTEGEGETQYF.

The J gene is TRBJ1-2, the V gene TRBV13; 9 bases fit TRBD1. The J segment lost 4 bases and the V segment lost 3 bases, leaving 9 bases of the junction unmatched. The CDR3 is 16 residues long. Germline loops: CDR1 PRHDT, CDR2 FYEKMQ (reference sequence). CDR3 sequence: CASSLGQGGSGYGYTF. The CDR3 bases are TGTGCCAGCAGCTTGGGACAGGGCGGATCCGGCTATGGCTACACCTTC.

This clone occurred once. The V and J genes are TRBV5-1 and TRBJ2-1, with D unclear. Per germline, CDR1 SGHRS and CDR2 YFSETQ. Trimming cost V 2 bases and J 3 bases, with 9 bases left between them. The CDR3 has 14 residues. The CDR3 nucleotides read TGCGCCAGCAGCTTTAGACCGAGCTACAATGAGCAGTTCTTC. Encoded protein: CASSFRPSYNEQFF.

The chain is built from TRBV24-1 and TRBJ2-3; D is perhaps TRBD1 (6 bases). Germline values: CDR1 KGHDR, CDR2 SFDVKD. The CDR3 sequence is 16 residues long. V was clipped by 4 bases and J by 3 bases, with 16 bases between them. DNA for the CDR3: TGTGCCACCAGTGACTATACAGGGTCATCGACAGATACGCAGTATTTT. Amino acids: CATSDYTGSSTDTQYF.

This rearrangement joins TRBV6-5 to TRBJ1-4, with TRBD1 matching over 10 bases. With V trimmed by 5 bases and J by 8 bases, 5 bases remained unmatched. CDR1 is MNHEY, CDR2 SVGAGI, per germline. The CDR3 covers 14 residues. Here the CDR3 reads CASSRQGAAEKLFF. The CDR3 bases are TGTGCCAGCAGTAGACAGGGGGCGGCGGAAAAACTGTTTTTT.

The V gene is TRBV9, the J gene TRBJ2-5, with 8 positions matching TRBD1. Germline values: CDR1 SGDLS, CDR2 YYNGEE. V lost 3 bases and J lost 5; bases outside the gene matches: 3. CDR3 length: 13 residues. CDR3 DNA sequence: TGTGCCAGCAGCGCCAGGGGGCTTGAGACCCAGTACTTC. It specifies CASSARGLETQYF.

V usage is TRBV30 and J usage is TRBJ1-6; 7 nucleotides match TRBD1. The junction had 9 bases not matched to a gene; V was cut back by 3 bases and J by 7 bases. CDR3 size: 15 residues. Germline V lookup: CDR1 GTSNPN, CDR2 SVGIG (reference sequence). The CDR3 DNA is TGTGCCTGGAGACAGGGGCCAATGCTCAATTCACCCCTCCACTTT. The encoded protein is CAWRQGPMLNSPLHF.

V is TRBV3-1 (or the pseudogene TRBV3-2) and J is TRBJ1-2, with a weak D call TRBD1 (5 bases). The CDR3 consists of 14 residues. The germline V and J ends were trimmed by 0 bases and 5 bases, with 10 bases remaining between them. Germline V gives CDR1 LGHDT, CDR2 YNNKEL (reference sequence). Here the CDR3 DNA reads TGTGCCAGCAGCCAAGAACTAGGGGTATATGGCTACACCTTC. Its translation is CASSQELGVYGYTF.

The V and J genes are TRBV9 and TRBJ2-2; 10 bases match TRBD1. The J segment lost 0 bases and the V segment lost 3 bases, leaving 2 bases of the junction unmatched. The length of the CDR3 is 16 residues. Germline V lookup: CDR1 SGDLS, CDR2 YYNGEE. For the CDR3, the DNA is TGTGCCAGCAGCGCAGGACAGGGGGCGAACACCGGGGAGCTGTTTTTT. This sequence encodes CASSAGQGANTGELFF.

The chain joins TRBV19 to TRBJ2-6; no definite D call. This CDR3 region has 17 residues. Per the germline V gene, CDR1 is LNHDA and CDR2 is SQIVND (reference sequence). V lost 0 bases to trimming and J lost 0 bases, with 9 bases between them. The CDR3 DNA sequence: TGTGCCAGTAGTATAGATGGGGAATACTCTGGGGCCAACGTCCTGACTTTC. It is translated as CASSIDGEYSGANVLTF.

This clone was seen a single time. This chain links TRBV28 with TRBJ2-7; a possible D gene is TRBD2 (5 bases). Per the germline V gene, CDR1 is MDHEN and CDR2 is SYDVKM. This CDR3 is 15 amino acids long. Trimming removed 2 bases at V and 0 bases at J, with 11 bases between. CDR3 sequence reads: CASSLPREVSYEQYF. CDR3 in DNA: TGTGCCAGCAGTTTACCCCGGGAAGTCTCCTACGAGCAGTACTTC.

This clone was seen a single time. This rearrangement joins TRBV30 to TRBJ2-1, with a possible D match to TRBD2 (6 bases). Germline V CDR1 and CDR2: GTSNPN, SVGIG (reference sequence). This CDR3 is 14 amino acids long. The V end lost 6 bases, the J end lost 0 bases, and 12 bases lay between the germline ends. The CDR3 protein is CACTQEGSYNEQFF. The CDR3 DNA sequence: TGTGCCTGCACACAGGAGGGCTCCTACAATGAGCAGTTCTTC. Full variable domain (outside the CDR3, taken from reference TRBV30 and TRBJ2-1): SQTIHQWPATLVQPVGSPLSLECTVEGTSNPNLYWYRQAAGRGLQLLFYSVGIGQISSEVPQNLSASRPQDRQFILSSKKLLLSDSGFYLCACTQEGSYNEQFFGPGTRLTVL.

The chain links TRBV3-1 (or the pseudogene TRBV3-2) to TRBJ1-4; D gene ambiguous. CDR1 is LGHDT and CDR2 is YNNKEL in the germline V gene (reference sequence). The CDR3 totals 17 residues. Trimming stripped 4 bases from V and 1 base from J, with 16 bases between. The CDR3 protein is CASSPGRAGVTNEKLFF. In DNA, the CDR3 is TGTGCCAGCAGCCCGGGAAGGGCCGGGGTAACTAATGAAAAACTGTTTTTT.

Comments on this clone: The sample holds other DNA sequences that translate to the same CDR3. This sequence joins TRBV6-2 or TRBV6-3 and TRBJ2-7; D remains ambiguous. V lost 3 bases, J lost 5 bases, and 5 bases lay in between. The CDR3 covers 11 residues. Germline CDR1 reads MNHEY; CDR2 reads SVGEGT. The CDR3 here is CASSYLDEQYF. DNA of the CDR3: TGTGCCAGCAGTTATTTGGACGAGCAGTACTTC.

The rearrangement joins TRBV29-1 to TRBJ2-2; the D is unclear. V lost 7 bases and J 1 base, leaving 13 bases between the germline ends. The CDR3 spans 14 residues. Per germline, CDR1 SQVTM and CDR2 ANQGSEA. CDR3: CSARRVGNTGELFF. DNA for the CDR3: TGCAGCGCCCGTCGGGTCGGGAACACCGGGGAGCTGTTTTTT.

CDR3 residues: CASSPRREADTQYF. As DNA, the CDR3 is TGTGCCAGCTCACCAAGGCGGGAGGCAGATACGCAGTATTTT. The chain recombines TRBV18 with TRBJ2-3, with 8 bases matching TRBD2. The CDR3 is made up of 14 amino acids. CDR1 is KGHSH and CDR2 is LQKENI in the germline V gene. Trimming at V came to 2 bases and at J to 4 bases, leaving 2 bases not matched to a gene. The complete variable domain, with remaining parts taken from reference TRBV18 and TRBJ2-3, reads NAGVMQNPRHLVRRRGQEARLRCSPMKGHSHVYWYRQLPEEGLKFMVYLQKENIIDESGMPKERFSAEFPKEGPSILRIQQVVRGDSAAYFCASSPRREADTQYFGPGTRLTVL.

The chain has TRBV9 and TRBJ2-2; D is unclear. Germline V gene sequence: CDR1 SGDLS, CDR2 YYNGEE. Trimming stripped 4 bases from V and 5 bases from J, with 15 bases between. This CDR3 spans 15 amino acids. The CDR3 DNA sequence: TGTGCCAGCAGCTCCTACCCCCACACAACCGGGGAGCTGTTTTTT. Translated, it gives CASSSYPHTTGELFF.

This chain uses TRBV7-3 with TRBJ1-2; weak D call: TRBD1 (5 bases). Trimming pared 1 base from V and 7 bases from J, leaving 19 bases between. The CDR3 is made up of 16 amino acids. Germline CDR1 SGHTA, CDR2 FQGTGA. The CDR3 protein is CASSLSAGTPSRGYTF. The CDR3 DNA is TGTGCCAGCAGCTTAAGCGCCGGGACTCCCTCCCGTGGCTACACCTTC.

The V and J genes are TRBV7-9 and TRBJ1-1, with unresolved D. This CDR3 has 14 amino acids. Germline values: CDR1 SEHNR, CDR2 FQNEAQ (reference sequence). Trimming took 1 base from V and 4 from J, leaving 10 bases between them. This CDR3 is CASSLGGIGTEAFF. The CDR3 DNA reads as TGTGCCAGCAGCTTAGGGGGAATTGGCACTGAAGCTTTCTTT.

The table lists this clone with a few counts. V usage is TRBV11-3 and J usage is TRBJ2-4, with 8 bases that match TRBD1. The CDR3 runs 13 residues. CDR1 and CDR2 (germline): SGHNT, YENEEA. The trim removed 5 bases at V and 8 bases at J, leaving 5 bases unmatched. The CDR3: CASSQTGVDIQYF. The DNA for the CDR3 is TGTGCCAGCAGCCAGACAGGGGTCGACATTCAGTACTTC. The complete variable domain, with remaining parts taken from reference TRBV11-3 and TRBJ2-4, reads EAGVVQSPRYKIIEKKQPVAFWCNPISGHNTLYWYLQNLGQGPELLIRYENEEAVDDSQLPKDRFSAERLKGVDSTLKIQPAELGDSAVYLCASSQTGVDIQYFGAGTRLSVL.

This clone was seen a few times. This chain uses TRBV27 with TRBJ1-5; 8 bases fit TRBD1. This CDR3 spans 14 amino acids. Trimming removed 3 bases from V and 7 bases from J; junction bases left unmatched: 5. The germline CDR1 and CDR2 sequences are MNHEY and SMNVEV (reference sequence). CDR3: CASSLQGAGQPQHF. The CDR3, as DNA: TGTGCCAGCAGTTTGCAGGGGGCTGGGCAGCCCCAGCATTTT.

The gene calls are TRBV5-4 and TRBJ1-1; 7 bases align to TRBD1. Germline loops: CDR1 SGHNT, CDR2 YYREEE (reference sequence). Trimming removed 4 bases from V and 5 bases from J; junction bases left unmatched: 8. The CDR3 has 14 amino acids. The CDR3 sequence: CASSPRQGGTEAFF. In nucleotides, the CDR3 is TGTGCCAGCAGCCCCAGGCAGGGGGGGACTGAAGCTTTCTTT.

The chain has TRBV19 and TRBJ1-2; D unresolved. This CDR3 region has 18 residues. CDR1 is LNHDA and CDR2 is SQIVND in the germline V gene (reference sequence). V was clipped by 1 base and J by 0 bases, with 18 bases between them. The CDR3 coding sequence is TGTGCCAGTAGTATAGGGAAGGGAAGGCATCCGACTAACTATGGCTACACCTTC. The encoded protein is CASSIGKGRHPTNYGYTF. Supplemented by reference TRBV19 and TRBJ1-2, the full variable domain reads DGGITQSPKYLFRKEGQNVTLSCEQNLNHDAMYWYRQDPGQGLRLIYYSQIVNDFQKGDIAEGYSVSREKKESFPLTVTSAQKNPTAFYLCASSIGKGRHPTNYGYTFGSGTRLTVV.

This clone was seen a single time. V and J are TRBV11-2 and TRBJ2-7, with D unresolved. CDR1 and CDR2 from the germline V gene are SGHAT and FQNNGV. V was pared by 5 bases and J by 0 bases, with 11 bases between. The CDR3 contains 14 residues. The CDR3 loop reads CASSHAGTSYEQYF. The CDR3 nucleotides read TGTGCCAGCAGCCATGCCGGAACCTCCTACGAGCAGTACTTC.

This rearrangement joins TRBV19 to TRBJ1-5; no clear D gene. The CDR3 runs 14 residues. Germline CDR1 reads LNHDA; CDR2 reads SQIVND (reference sequence). Trimming pared 6 bases from V and 3 bases from J, leaving 12 bases between. CDR3 DNA: TGTGCCAGTAGGGGCGGGCAGATCAATCAGCCCCAGCATTTT. It codes for CASRGGQINQPQHF.

This chain connects TRBV5-1 to TRBJ2-3; 7 positions match TRBD1. Germline CDR1 is SGHRS and CDR2 is YFSETQ. The CDR3 consists of 15 residues. The V segment lost 5 bases and the J segment 4 bases; nucleotides outside the gene matches: 10. CDR3 coding DNA: TGCGCCAGCAGAGACGGAGACAGGGTGCCAGATACGCAGTATTTT. This encodes CASRDGDRVPDTQYF. Full variable domain (remainder filled in from reference TRBV5-1 and TRBJ2-3): KAGVTQTPRYLIKTRGQQVTLSCSPISGHRSVSWYQQTPGQGLQFLFEYFSETQRNKGNFPGRFSGRQFSNSRSEMNVSTLELGDSALYLCASRDGDRVPDTQYFGPGTRLTVL.

The V and J genes are TRBV7-2 and TRBJ2-2, with D perhaps being TRBD1 or TRBD2 (5 bases each). V was pared by 5 bases and J by 1 base, with 14 bases between. The CDR3 sequence is 16 residues long. Germline assignment: CDR1 SGHTA and CDR2 FQGNSA. CDR3 protein: CASSTGTTMNTGELFF. The CDR3 nucleotides are TGTGCCAGCAGCACCGGGACCACAATGAACACCGGGGAGCTGTTTTTT.

This sequence joins TRBV9 and TRBJ2-5; the D gene could be TRBD1 or TRBD2 (5 bases each). Germline CDR1 SGDLS, CDR2 YYNGEE. Trimming left V 7 bases short and J 1 base short, with 11 bases between. CDR3 size: 13 residues. This chain's CDR3 is CASQSGTQETQYF. In DNA form, the CDR3 reads TGTGCCAGCCAGTCCGGGACCCAAGAGACCCAGTACTTC.

The V call is TRBV19, the J call TRBJ2-1, with D perhaps TRBD2 (6 bases). Looked up from germline, CDR1 is LNHDA and CDR2 is SQIVND (reference sequence). V lost 5 bases and J lost 1, with 15 bases in between. This CDR3 spans 16 amino acids. The CDR3 region has the DNA TGTGCCAGTAGTGGAACCGGGACTTCTTCCTACAATGAGCAGTTCTTC. The encoded protein is CASSGTGTSSYNEQFF.

This sequence joins TRBV19 and TRBJ1-1, with a possible D match to TRBD1 (6 bases). V lost 7 bases and J 4 bases, leaving 16 bases between the germline ends. CDR1 and CDR2 from the germline V gene are LNHDA and SQIVND (reference sequence). This CDR3 contains 14 residues. CDR3 loop: CASTSMTGPTEAFF. CDR3 in DNA: TGTGCCAGTACCTCTATGACAGGTCCCACTGAAGCTTTCTTT.

CDR3 region: CASSSDNEQYF. The CDR3 DNA reads as TGTGCCAGCAGCTCAGACAACGAGCAGTACTTC. The chain couples TRBV7-9 to TRBJ2-7, with D hard to call. V lost 4 bases and J 5 bases, leaving 6 bases between the germline ends. Germline-derived CDR1 and CDR2 are SEHNR and FQNEAQ (reference sequence). The CDR3 is made up of 11 amino acids.

The chain couples TRBV3-1 (or the pseudogene TRBV3-2) to TRBJ1-4; D call uncertain. Trimming took off 1 base at V and 5 bases at J, with 2 bases between the two ends. CDR3 length equals 12 residues. Germline CDR1 LGHDT, CDR2 YNNKEL (reference sequence). The CDR3 region has the DNA TGTGCCAGCAGCCAAGCAAATGAAAAACTGTTTTTT. Encoded protein: CASSQANEKLFF.